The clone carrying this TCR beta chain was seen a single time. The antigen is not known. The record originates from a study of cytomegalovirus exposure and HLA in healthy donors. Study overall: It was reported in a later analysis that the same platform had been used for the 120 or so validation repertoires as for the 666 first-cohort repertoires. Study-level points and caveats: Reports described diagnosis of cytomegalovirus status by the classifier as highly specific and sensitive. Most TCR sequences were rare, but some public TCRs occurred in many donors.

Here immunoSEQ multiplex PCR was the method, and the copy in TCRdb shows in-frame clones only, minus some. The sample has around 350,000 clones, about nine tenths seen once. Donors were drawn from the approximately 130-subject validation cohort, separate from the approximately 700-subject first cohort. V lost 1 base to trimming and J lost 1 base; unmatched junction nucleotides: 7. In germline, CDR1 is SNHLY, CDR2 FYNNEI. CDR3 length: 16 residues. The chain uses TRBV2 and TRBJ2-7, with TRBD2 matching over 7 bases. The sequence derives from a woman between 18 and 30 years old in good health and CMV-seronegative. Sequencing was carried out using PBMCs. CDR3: CASSEGLVRGSYEQYF. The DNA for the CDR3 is TGTGCCAGCAGTGAAGGTTTGGTGCGGGGGTCCTACGAGCAGTACTTC.